This is a list of T cell receptor beta chains from one sample in a study of cytomegalovirus exposure and HLA in healthy donors. The assay was immunoSEQ multiplex PCR, and TCRdb's table has in-frame clones only and misses some. The sample records 150,000 to 200,000 clones, around three quarters being singletons. Sample: PBMCs. The source is a young man in good health and CMV-seronegative. CDR3s include the opening cysteine and the closing phenylalanine or tryptophan. Each record gives: J gene, V gene, clone size, D gene, CDR3 protein, CDR3 DNA. A D gene is named only where the DNA matches it firmly. Only part of the rows carry a size: once, few, many, or a class if the clone is expanded.

TRBJ1-2,TRBV7-2,.,.,CASSLAVLRALNYGYTF,TGTGCCAGCAGCTTAGCGGTTTTGCGGGCTCTCAACTATGGCTACACCTTC
TRBJ1-2,TRBV4-1,.,.,CASSFGGEGGYTF,TGCGCCAGCTCCTTTGGGGGCGAGGGAGGCTACACCTTC
TRBJ2-3,TRBV5-1,few,TRBD2,CASSLAGRLAGASTDTQYF,TGCGCCAGCAGCTTGGCGGGACGACTAGCGGGAGCTAGCACAGATACGCAGTATTTT
TRBJ1-5,TRBV6-4,few,.,CASSAEGHGNQPQHF,TGTGCCAGCAGTGCCGAGGGACACGGCAATCAGCCCCAGCATTTT
TRBJ1-2,TRBV6-1,medium-sized,.,CASSEDGAGPILGYTF,TGTGCCAGCAGTGAAGATGGGGCAGGTCCGATTTTGGGCTACACCTTC
TRBJ2-7,TRBV10-3,few,TRBD2,CAIKVAGEPDYEQYF,TGTGCCATCAAGGTCGCGGGAGAACCTGACTACGAGCAGTACTTC
TRBJ1-4,TRBV9,once,TRBD1,CASSVGTGFEKLFF,TGTGCCAGCAGCGTTGGGACAGGGTTCGAAAAACTGTTTTTT
TRBJ2-3,TRBV14,.,.,CASSNGLTVDTQYF,TGTGCCAGCAGCAACGGACTGACTGTAGATACGCAGTATTTT
TRBJ2-7,TRBV19,.,TRBD2,CASSRFAGDEQYF,TGTGCCAGTAGCCGGTTTGCGGGAGACGAGCAGTACTTC
TRBJ2-3,TRBV2,.,.,CASSEFAITSTDTQYF,TGTGCCAGCAGTGAATTTGCAATAACTAGCACAGATACGCAGTATTTT
TRBJ1-4,TRBV4-1,few,.,CASSQAGINEKLFF,TGCGCCAGCAGCCAAGCCGGGATTAATGAAAAACTGTTTTTT
TRBJ2-3,TRBV5-1,few,TRBD2,CASSLGSGRGTDTQYF,TGCGCCAGCAGCTTAGGAAGCGGGAGAGGCACAGATACGCAGTATTTT
TRBJ2-7,TRBV5-1,.,.,CASTGKMYEQYF,TGCGCCAGCACAGGTAAAATGTACGAGCAGTACTTC
TRBJ2-7,TRBV19,.,TRBD1,CASTADRVVYF,TGTGCCAGTACCGCGGACAGGGTGGTGTACTTC
TRBJ2-7,TRBV28,.,.,CASTEVGRGNYEQYF,TGTGCCAGCACCGAAGTTGGCCGGGGAAACTACGAGCAGTACTTC
TRBJ2-7,TRBV5-1,.,TRBD2,CASSLGGGEQYF,TGCGCCAGCAGCTTGGGCGGGGGCGAGCAGTACTTC
TRBJ2-7,TRBV7-2,.,.,CASSLGPGLYEQYF,TGTGCCAGCAGCTTAGGTCCGGGTCTCTACGAGCAGTACTTC
TRBJ2-7,TRBV7-9,.,TRBD2,CASSLQAGGFEQYF,TGTGCCAGCAGCCTACAGGCGGGAGGATTCGAGCAGTACTTC
TRBJ2-3,TRBV9,once,TRBD2,CASGDNRRVIAGLGTDTQYF,TGTGCCAGCGGGGACAACCGCCGGGTAATAGCGGGATTGGGAACAGATACGCAGTATTTT
TRBJ2-3,TRBV18,.,TRBD2,CASSPPGLAGGSTDTQYF,TGTGCCAGCTCACCACCGGGACTAGCGGGAGGGAGCACAGATACGCAGTATTTT
TRBJ2-3,TRBV6-1,few,.,CASSEAVQGITQYF,TGTGCCAGCAGTGAAGCGGTTCAGGGAATTACGCAGTATTTT
TRBJ2-7,TRBV7-9,.,TRBD2,CASSWRGTYEQYF,TGTGCCAGCAGCTGGCGGGGGACCTACGAGCAGTACTTC
TRBJ1-1,TRBV28,.,.,CASSLTGWKVFGTEAFF,TGTGCCAGCAGTTTAACGGGGTGGAAGGTGTTTGGCACTGAAGCTTTCTTT
TRBJ2-7,TRBV6-1,.,TRBD2,CATNDLAESYEQYF,TGTGCCACTAACGACCTAGCGGAATCTTACGAGCAGTACTTC
TRBJ2-7,TRBV5-8,.,.,CASNPDSTYEQYF,TGTGCCAGCAACCCGGACAGTACCTACGAGCAGTACTTC
TRBJ1-3,TRBV7-2,.,.,CASSLGWTLGNTIYF,TGTGCCAGCAGCTTAGGATGGACACTAGGAAACACCATATATTTT
TRBJ2-1,TRBV15,.,TRBD2,CATSRDRLAGGDEQFF,TGTGCCACCAGCAGAGATCGTCTAGCGGGAGGCGATGAGCAGTTCTTC
TRBJ2-3,TRBV25-1,.,.,CASSEPRLVHTQYF,TGTGCCAGCAGTGAACCAAGACTAGTGCATACGCAGTATTTT
TRBJ2-5,TRBV5-1,.,.,CASSPKGGTIQGTQYF,TGCGCCAGCAGCCCCAAGGGCGGGACGATTCAGGGGACCCAGTACTTC